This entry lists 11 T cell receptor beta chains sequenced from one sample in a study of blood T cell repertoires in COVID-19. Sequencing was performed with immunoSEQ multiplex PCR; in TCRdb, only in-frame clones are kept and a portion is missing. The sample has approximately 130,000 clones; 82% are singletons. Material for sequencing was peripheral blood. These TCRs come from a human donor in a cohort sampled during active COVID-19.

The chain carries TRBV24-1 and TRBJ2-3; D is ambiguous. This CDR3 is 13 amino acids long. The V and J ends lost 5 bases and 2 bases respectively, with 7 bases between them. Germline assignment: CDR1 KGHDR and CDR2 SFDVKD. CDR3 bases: TGTGCCACCAGTGCCGCCTACACAGATACGCAGTATTTT. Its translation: CATSAAYTDTQYF.

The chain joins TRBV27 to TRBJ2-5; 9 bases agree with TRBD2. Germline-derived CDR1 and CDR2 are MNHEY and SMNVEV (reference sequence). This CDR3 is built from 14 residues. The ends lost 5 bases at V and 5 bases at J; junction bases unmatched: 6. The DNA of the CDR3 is TGTGCCAGCAGTGGCGGGGGGGCGAGGGAGACCCAGTACTTC. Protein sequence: CASSGGGARETQYF.

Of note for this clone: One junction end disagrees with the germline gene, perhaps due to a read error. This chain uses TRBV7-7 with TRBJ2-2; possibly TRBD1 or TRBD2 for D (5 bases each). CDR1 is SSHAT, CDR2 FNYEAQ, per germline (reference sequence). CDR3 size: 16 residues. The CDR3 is CASSLGTRANTGELFF. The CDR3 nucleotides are TGTGCTAGCAGCTTAGGGACGCGGGCGAACACCGGGGAGCTGTTTTTT. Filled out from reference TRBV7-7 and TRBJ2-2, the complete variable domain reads GAGVSQSPRYKVTKRGQDVTLRCDPISSHATLYWYQQALGQGPEFLTYFNYEAQPDKSGLPSDRFSAERPEGSISTLTIQRTEQRDSAMYRCASSLGTRANTGELFFGEGSRLTVL.

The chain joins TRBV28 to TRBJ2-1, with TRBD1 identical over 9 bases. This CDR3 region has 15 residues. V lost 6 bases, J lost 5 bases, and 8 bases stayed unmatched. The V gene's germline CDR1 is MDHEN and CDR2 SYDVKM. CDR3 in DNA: TGTGCCAGCAGCAAACAGGGGGCGGGAAACAATGAGCAGTTCTTC. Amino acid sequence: CASSKQGAGNNEQFF. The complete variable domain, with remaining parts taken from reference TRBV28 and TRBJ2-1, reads DVKVTQSSRYLVKRTGEKVFLECVQDMDHENMFWYRQDPGLGLRLIYFSYDVKMKEKGDIPEGYSVSREKKERFSLILESASTNQTSMYLCASSKQGAGNNEQFFGPGTRLTVL.

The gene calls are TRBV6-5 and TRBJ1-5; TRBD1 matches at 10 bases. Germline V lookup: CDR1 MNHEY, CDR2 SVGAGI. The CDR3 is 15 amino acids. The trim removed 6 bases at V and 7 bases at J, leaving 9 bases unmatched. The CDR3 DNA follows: TGTGCCAGCAGACCCGGGACAGGGGTAAGGCAGCCCCAGCATTTT. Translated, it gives CASRPGTGVRQPQHF.

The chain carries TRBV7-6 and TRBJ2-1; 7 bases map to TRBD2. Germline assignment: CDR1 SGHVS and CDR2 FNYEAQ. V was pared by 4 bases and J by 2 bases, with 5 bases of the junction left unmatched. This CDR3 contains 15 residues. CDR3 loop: CASSSPAGAYNEQFF. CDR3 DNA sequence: TGTGCCAGCAGCTCCCCTGCGGGGGCCTACAATGAGCAGTTCTTC.

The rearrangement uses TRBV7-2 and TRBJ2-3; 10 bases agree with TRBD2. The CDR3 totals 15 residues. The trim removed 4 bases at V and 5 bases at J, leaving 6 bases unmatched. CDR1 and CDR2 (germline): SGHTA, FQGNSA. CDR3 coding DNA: TGTGCCAGCAGCTGGGTAGCGGGGGGTGGAGATACGCAGTATTTT. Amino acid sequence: CASSWVAGGGDTQYF. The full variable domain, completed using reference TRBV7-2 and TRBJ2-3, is GAGVSQSPSNKVTEKGKDVELRCDPISGHTALYWYRQSLGQGLEFLIYFQGNSAPDKSGLPSDRFSAERTGGSVSTLTIQRTQQEDSAVYLCASSWVAGGGDTQYFGPGTRLTVL.

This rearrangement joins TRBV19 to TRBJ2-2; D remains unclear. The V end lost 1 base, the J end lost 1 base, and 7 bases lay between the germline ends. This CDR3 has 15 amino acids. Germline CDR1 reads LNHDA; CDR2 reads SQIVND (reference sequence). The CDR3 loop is CASSIVGGNTGELFF. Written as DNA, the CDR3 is TGTGCCAGTAGTATAGTCGGTGGGAACACCGGGGAGCTGTTTTTT.

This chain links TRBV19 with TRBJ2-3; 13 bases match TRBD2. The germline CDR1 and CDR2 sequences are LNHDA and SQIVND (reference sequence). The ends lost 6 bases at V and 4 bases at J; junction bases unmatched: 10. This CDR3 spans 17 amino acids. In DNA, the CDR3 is TGTGCCAGTAGCCGGACTAGCGGGGGCCATGGGGCAGATACGCAGTATTTT. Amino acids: CASSRTSGGHGADTQYF. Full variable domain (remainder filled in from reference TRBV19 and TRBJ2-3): DGGITQSPKYLFRKEGQNVTLSCEQNLNHDAMYWYRQDPGQGLRLIYYSQIVNDFQKGDIAEGYSVSREKKESFPLTVTSAQKNPTAFYLCASSRTSGGHGADTQYFGPGTRLTVL.

This CDR3 reads CASHGGGRKDTEAFF. CDR3 in DNA: TGTGCCAGCCACGGGGGGGGGCGCAAGGACACTGAAGCTTTCTTT. V is TRBV5-4 and J is TRBJ1-1; D is perhaps TRBD1 (6 bases). V dropped 7 bases and J dropped 3 bases, with 19 bases sitting between them. The length of the CDR3 is 15 residues. Germline V lookup: CDR1 SGHNT, CDR2 YYREEE (reference sequence).

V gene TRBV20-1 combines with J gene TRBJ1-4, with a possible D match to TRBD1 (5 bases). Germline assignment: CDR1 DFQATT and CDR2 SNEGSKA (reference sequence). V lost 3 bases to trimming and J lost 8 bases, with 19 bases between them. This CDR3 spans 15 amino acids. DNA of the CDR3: TGCAGTGCTAGTCGGGGGGGGGTTTCGGAAGAAAAACTGTTTTTT. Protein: CSASRGGVSEEKLFF.